This TCR beta chain was recovered during a study of CD8 T cells in ankylosing spondylitis (dated by TCRdb to 2016 to 2017). Study-wide context: The study profiled T cell receptor beta repertoires in healthy donors and ankylosing spondylitis patients to find disease-linked TCR variants. The full study cohort was made up of under 30 ankylosing spondylitis patients and 108 healthy donors. Samples of peripheral blood were taken, and for ankylosing spondylitis patients, synovial fluid was collected as well. Results the study describes overall, beyond this receptor: According to the report, matched synovial fluid samples from ankylosing spondylitis patients were significantly enriched for the disease-linked clones. Some TCR beta motif variants had previously been reported in synovial fluid and blood of reactive arthritis patients, which suggested common disease-initiation mechanisms. A TCR beta motif made up of eight highly homologous amino acid variants appeared to be characteristic of blood from ankylosing spondylitis patients. The disease-linked clones had a CD8+ phenotype and were found at relatively low frequencies in peripheral blood.

This clonotype was detected many times. Its cognate antigen has yet to be identified. No base-level quality is on record; no much larger clone is a single base apart. At the junction V is shortened by 0 bases and J by 6 bases; bases outside the gene matches: 3. Spanning cysteine to phenylalanine, the CDR3 consists of 15 amino acids. Only CDR3 DNA remains: 45 bases, in frame from the first base. CDR1 SGHRS and CDR2 YFSETQ are derived from the germline V gene. Data came from an Illumina HiSeq 2500. Quantitative 5'-RACE with molecular barcodes was the method used to prepare the TCR beta libraries. Per the original workflow: A new computational method, built on a probabilistic model of VDJ rearrangement, was used to identify disease-linked TCR variants. The public reads were reanalyzed by TCRdb: fastp trimming at Q25, MiXCR alignment, in-frame beta chains only. Every entry covers one CDR3 protein and lists the most common genes and DNA from its rows. The V and J calls come from TCRdb's annotation, not from the publication. Across this sample there are a few hundred thousand distinct CDR3 sequences, with 20% to 25% seen only once. The leading ten clones occupy about 17% of the sample.

The sequence was collected from a male donor with ankylosing spondylitis. This chain joins TRBV5-1 to TRBJ2-1; 10 junctional bases match TRBD2. Sequenced material: blood, either unsorted or a sorted T cell fraction (not recorded which). The sequenced DNA: TGCGCCAGCAGCTTGGGGCTAGCGGGAGTCAATGAGCAGTTCTTC. It encodes CASSLGLAGVNEQFF.